Below, one T cell receptor (beta chain) is given with its context. Antigen unknown. The data were taken from a study of T cell repertoires in cytomegalovirus infection. Overall study context: A matching HLA type, together with CMV infection, was signaled by public TCR beta signatures. Notes on the study in general: There were HLA-C-restricted CMV-specific TCR beta clonotypes dominating the ex vivo response. Cumulative public TCR beta family frequency identified carriers of CMV plus the relevant HLA.

CDR1 SGDLS and CDR2 YYNGEE come from the germline V gene. V lost 0 bases, J lost 4 bases, and 3 bases stayed unmatched. This CDR3 is built from 16 residues. MiXCR was run by TCRdb on the reads, yielding one entry per CDR3 protein. Of fewer than 700,000 distinct CDR3 sequences in the sample, more than 20% were seen once. This receptor was obtained from a human donor in good health (CMV status not recorded). Some clones in this sample may be carry-over from other donors' samples. The genes are TRBV9 and TRBJ2-3, with 12 bases that match TRBD2. Sample: CD8+ T cells from PBMCs. CDR3 sequence: CASSVASGGAADTQYF. In DNA form, the CDR3 reads TGTGCCAGCAGCGTAGCTAGCGGGGGGGCCGCAGATACGCAGTATTTT.